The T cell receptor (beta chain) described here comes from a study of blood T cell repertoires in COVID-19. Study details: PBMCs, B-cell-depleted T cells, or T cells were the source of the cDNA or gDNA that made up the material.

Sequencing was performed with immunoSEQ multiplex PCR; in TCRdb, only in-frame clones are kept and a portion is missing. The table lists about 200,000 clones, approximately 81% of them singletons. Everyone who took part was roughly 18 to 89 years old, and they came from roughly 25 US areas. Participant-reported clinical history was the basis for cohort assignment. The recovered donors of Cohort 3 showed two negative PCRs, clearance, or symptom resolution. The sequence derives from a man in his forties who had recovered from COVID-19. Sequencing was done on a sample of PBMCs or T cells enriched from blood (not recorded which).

CDR3 sequence reads: CATLGGYEQYF. In DNA form, the CDR3 reads TGTGCCACCCTGGGGGGATACGAGCAGTACTTC. The chain links TRBV25-1 to TRBJ2-7; D is perhaps TRBD2 (6 bases). This CDR3 contains 11 residues. CDR1 is MGHDK and CDR2 is SYGVNS in the germline V gene. Deletions cut 10 bases from V and 4 bases from J, with 11 bases between.